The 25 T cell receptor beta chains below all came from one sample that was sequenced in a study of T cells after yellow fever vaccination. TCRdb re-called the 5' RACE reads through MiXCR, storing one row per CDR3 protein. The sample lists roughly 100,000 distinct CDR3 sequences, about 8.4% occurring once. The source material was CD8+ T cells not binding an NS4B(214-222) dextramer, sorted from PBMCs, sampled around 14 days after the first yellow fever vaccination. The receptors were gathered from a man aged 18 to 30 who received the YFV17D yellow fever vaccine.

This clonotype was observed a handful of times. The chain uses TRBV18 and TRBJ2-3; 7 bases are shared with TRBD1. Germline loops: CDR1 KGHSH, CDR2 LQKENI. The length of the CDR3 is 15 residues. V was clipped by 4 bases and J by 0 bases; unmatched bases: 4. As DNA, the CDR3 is TGTGCCAGCTCACAGAGGGGGCAAAGCACAGATACGCAGTATTTT. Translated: CASSQRGQSTDTQYF.

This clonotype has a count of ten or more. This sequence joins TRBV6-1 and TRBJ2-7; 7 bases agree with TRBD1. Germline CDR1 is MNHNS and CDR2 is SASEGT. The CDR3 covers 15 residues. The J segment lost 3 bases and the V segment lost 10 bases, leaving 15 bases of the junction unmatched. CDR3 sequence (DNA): TGTGCCACTTCCCTCGGGACAGTAACCTTCTACGAGCAGTACGTC. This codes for CATSLGTVTFYEQYV.

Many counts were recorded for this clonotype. The CDR3 DNA sequence: TGTGCCAGCAGCTTAGCACGGGGTAACTATGGCTACACCTTC. It yields the protein CASSLARGNYGYTF. The V call is TRBV7-2, the J call TRBJ1-2; D is undetermined. CDR3 length equals 14 residues. The germline V gene has CDR1 SGHTA and CDR2 FQGNSA. V gave up 0 bases and J gave up 1 base, with 6 bases separating them.

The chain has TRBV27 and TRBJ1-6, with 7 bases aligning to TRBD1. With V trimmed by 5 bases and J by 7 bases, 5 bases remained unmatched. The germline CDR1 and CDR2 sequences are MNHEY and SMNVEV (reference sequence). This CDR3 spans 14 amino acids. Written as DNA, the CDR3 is TGTGCCAGCAGTGTGGGACAGAGAAATTCACCCCTCCACTTT. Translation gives CASSVGQRNSPLHF.

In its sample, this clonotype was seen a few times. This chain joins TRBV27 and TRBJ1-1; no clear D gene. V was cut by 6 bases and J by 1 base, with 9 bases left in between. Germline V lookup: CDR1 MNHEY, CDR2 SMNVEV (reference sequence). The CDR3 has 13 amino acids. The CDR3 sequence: CASRISTNTEAFF. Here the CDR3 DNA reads TGTGCCAGCAGGATAAGTACGAACACTGAAGCTTTCTTT.

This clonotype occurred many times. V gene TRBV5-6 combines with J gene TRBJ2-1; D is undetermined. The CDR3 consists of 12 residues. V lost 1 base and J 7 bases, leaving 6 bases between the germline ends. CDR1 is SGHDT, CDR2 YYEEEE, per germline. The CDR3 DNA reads TGTGCCAGCAGCTTGTCGGCGAATGAGCAGTTCTTC. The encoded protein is CASSLSANEQFF.

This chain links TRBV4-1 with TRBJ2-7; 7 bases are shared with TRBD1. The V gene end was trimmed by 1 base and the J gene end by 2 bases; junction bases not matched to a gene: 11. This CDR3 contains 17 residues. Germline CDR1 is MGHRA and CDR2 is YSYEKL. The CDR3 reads CASSQVGARGGPYEQYV. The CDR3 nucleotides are TGCGCCAGCAGCCAAGTTGGAGCGAGAGGGGGCCCCTACGAGCAGTACGTC.

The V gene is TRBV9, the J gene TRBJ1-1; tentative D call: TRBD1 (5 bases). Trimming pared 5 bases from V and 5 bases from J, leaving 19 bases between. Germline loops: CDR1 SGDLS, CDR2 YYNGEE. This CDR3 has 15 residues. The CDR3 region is CASSLGAVQRTEAFF. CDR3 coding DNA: TGTGCCAGCAGTCTTGGGGCCGTACAGAGAACTGAAGCTTTCTTT.

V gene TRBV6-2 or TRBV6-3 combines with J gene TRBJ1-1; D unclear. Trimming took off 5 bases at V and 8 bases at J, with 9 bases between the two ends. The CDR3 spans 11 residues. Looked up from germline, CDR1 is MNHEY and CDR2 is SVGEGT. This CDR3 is CASSPGKEAFF. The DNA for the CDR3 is TGTGCCAGCAGTCCCGGAAAAGAAGCTTTCTTT.

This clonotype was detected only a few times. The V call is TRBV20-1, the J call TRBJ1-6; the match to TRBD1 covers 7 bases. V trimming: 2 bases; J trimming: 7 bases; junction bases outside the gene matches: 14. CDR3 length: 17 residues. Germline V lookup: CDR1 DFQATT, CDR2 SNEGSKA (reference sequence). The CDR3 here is CSARRRETGRGNSPLHF. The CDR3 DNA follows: TGCAGTGCTAGACGCAGGGAGACAGGCAGGGGGAATTCACCCCTCCACTTT.

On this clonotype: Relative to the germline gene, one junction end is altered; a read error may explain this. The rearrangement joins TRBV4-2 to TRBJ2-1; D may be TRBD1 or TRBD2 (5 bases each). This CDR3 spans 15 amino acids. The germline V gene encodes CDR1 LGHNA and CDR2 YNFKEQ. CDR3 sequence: CSSSQPGRNYNEQFF. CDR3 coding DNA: TGTTCCAGCAGCCAACCGGGACGGAACTACAATGAGCAGTTCTTC.

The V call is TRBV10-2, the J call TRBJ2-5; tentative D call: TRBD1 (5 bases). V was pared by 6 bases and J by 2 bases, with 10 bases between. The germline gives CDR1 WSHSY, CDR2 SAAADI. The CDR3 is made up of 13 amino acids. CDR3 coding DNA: TGCGCCAGCAGCTCAGGGTTTCAAGAGACCCAGTACTTC. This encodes CASSSGFQETQYF.

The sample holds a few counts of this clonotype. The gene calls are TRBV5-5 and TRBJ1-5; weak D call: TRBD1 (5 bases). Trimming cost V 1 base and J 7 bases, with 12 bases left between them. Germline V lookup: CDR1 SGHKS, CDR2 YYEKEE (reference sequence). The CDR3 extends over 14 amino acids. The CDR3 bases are TGTGCCAGCAGCTTGAGATATAGGGGACAGCCCCAGCATTTT. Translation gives CASSLRYRGQPQHF.

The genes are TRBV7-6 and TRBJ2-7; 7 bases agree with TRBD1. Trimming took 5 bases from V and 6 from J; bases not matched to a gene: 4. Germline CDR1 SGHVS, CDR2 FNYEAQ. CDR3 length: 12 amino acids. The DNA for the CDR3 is TGTGCCAGCAGCCCGGGACAGCTCGAGCAGTACTTC. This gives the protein CASSPGQLEQYF.

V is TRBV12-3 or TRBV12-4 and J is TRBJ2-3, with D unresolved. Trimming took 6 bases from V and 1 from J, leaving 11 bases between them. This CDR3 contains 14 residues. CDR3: CASSRRPGTDTQYF. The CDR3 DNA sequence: TGTGCCAGCAGCCGCAGGCCTGGCACAGATACGCAGTATTTT.

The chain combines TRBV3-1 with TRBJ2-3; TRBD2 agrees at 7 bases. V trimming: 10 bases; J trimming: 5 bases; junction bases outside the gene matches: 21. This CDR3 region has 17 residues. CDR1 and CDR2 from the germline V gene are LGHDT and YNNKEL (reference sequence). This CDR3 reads CATTQQLMVAGRDTQYF. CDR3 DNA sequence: TGTGCCACCACCCAACAGCTGATGGTAGCGGGTCGAGATACGCAGTATTTT.

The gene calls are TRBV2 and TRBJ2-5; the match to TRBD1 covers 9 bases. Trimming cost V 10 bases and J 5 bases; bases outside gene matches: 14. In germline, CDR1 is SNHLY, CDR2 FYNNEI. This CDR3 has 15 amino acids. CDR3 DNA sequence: TGTGCCACCTCGGTACAGGGGGCGCCCGCGGAGACCCAGTACTTC. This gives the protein CATSVQGAPAETQYF.

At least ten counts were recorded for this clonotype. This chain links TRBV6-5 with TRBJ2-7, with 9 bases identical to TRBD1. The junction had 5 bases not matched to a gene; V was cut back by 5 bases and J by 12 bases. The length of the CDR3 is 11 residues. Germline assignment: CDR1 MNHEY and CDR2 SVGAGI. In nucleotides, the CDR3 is TGTGCCAGCAGTGAAGGGGACAGGGCGTACTTC. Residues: CASSEGDRAYF.

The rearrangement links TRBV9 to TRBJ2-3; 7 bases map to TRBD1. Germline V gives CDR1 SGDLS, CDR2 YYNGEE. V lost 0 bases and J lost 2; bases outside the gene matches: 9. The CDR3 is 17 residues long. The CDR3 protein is CASSVAPTGMPTDTQYF. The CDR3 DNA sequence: TGTGCCAGCAGCGTAGCTCCGACAGGGATGCCCACAGATACGCAGTATTTT.

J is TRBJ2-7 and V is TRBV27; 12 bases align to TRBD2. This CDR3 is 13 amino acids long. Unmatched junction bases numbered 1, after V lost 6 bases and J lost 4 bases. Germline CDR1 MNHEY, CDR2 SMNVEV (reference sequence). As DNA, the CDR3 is TGTGCCAGCAGACTAGCGGGGGGATACGAGCAGTACGTC. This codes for CASRLAGGYEQYV.

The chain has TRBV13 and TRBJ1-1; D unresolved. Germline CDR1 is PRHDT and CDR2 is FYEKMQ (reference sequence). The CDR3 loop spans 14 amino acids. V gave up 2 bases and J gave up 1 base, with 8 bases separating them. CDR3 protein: CASSLTGENTEAFF. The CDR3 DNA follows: TGTGCCAGCAGCTTAACCGGCGAGAACACTGAAGCTTTCTTT. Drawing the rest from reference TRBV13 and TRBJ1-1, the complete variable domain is AAGVIQSPRHLIKEKRETATLKCYPIPRHDTVYWYQQGPGQDPQFLISFYEKMQSDKGSIPDRFSAQQFSDYHSELNMSSLELGDSALYFCASSLTGENTEAFFGQGTRLTVV.

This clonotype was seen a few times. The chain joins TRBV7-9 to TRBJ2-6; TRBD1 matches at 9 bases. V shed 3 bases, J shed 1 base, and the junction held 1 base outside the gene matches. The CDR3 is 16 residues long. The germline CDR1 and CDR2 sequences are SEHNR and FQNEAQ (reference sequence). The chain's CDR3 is CASSLGQGSGANVLTF. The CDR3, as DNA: TGTGCCAGCAGCTTGGGACAGGGATCTGGGGCCAACGTCCTGACTTTC.

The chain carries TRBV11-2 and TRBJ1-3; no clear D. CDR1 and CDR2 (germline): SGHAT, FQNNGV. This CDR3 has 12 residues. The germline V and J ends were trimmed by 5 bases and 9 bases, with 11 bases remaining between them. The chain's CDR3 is CASSLLVPTIYF. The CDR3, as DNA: TGTGCCAGCAGCCTACTAGTCCCCACCATATATTTT.

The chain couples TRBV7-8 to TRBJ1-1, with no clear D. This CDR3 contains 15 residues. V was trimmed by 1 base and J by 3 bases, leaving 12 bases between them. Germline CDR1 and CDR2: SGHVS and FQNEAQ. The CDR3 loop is CASSLVPSRDTEAFF. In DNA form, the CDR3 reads TGTGCCAGCAGCTTAGTCCCTTCGAGGGACACTGAAGCTTTCTTT.

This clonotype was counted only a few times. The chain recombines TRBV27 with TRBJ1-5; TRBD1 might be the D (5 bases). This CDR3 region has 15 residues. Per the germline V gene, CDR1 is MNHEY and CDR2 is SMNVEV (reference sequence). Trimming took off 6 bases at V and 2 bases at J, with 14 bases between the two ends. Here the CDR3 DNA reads TGTGCCAGCAGCCTCGGGCAGGGCGGCAATCAGCCCCAGCATTTT. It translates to CASSLGQGGNQPQHF.